This T cell receptor (beta chain) was retrieved from a study of cytomegalovirus exposure and HLA in healthy donors. Study-wide points: With high specificity and sensitivity, the classifier reportedly diagnosed cytomegalovirus status.

The V end lost 2 bases, the J end lost 3 bases, and 11 bases lay between the germline ends. The CDR3 is 15 amino acids. Germline assignment: CDR1 SEHNR and CDR2 FQNEAQ (reference sequence). Samples came from healthy bone marrow donors. With respect to this clone: Antigen specificity is unknown.

Both 60 Vbeta primers and 13 Jbeta primers went into the PCR. As processed by the authors: Roughly 10 million shared chains were among 65 million to 85 million unique TCR beta chains counted in a later analysis. Method: immunoSEQ multiplex PCR; TCRdb's copy keeps in-frame clones and lacks some. The D gene and trimming were derived from the DNA, and the V and J assignments and clone size from that table. Among around 130,000 clones listed, around 73% were seen once. Sequenced material: PBMCs. The clonotype was recovered from a man aged 50 to 60 in good health and CMV-seronegative. The V call is TRBV7-9, the J call TRBJ2-1; tentative D call: TRBD2 (5 bases). Here the CDR3 reads CASSLHGKIYNEQFF. The CDR3 DNA follows: TGTGCCAGCAGCTTACACGGGAAGATCTACAATGAGCAGTTCTTC. Full variable domain (rest looked up from reference TRBV7-9 and TRBJ2-1): DTGVSQNPRHKITKRGQNVTFRCDPISEHNRLYWYRQTLGQGPEFLTYFQNEAQLEKSRLLSDRFSAERPKGSFSTLEIQRTEQGDSAMYLCASSLHGKIYNEQFFGPGTRLTVL.